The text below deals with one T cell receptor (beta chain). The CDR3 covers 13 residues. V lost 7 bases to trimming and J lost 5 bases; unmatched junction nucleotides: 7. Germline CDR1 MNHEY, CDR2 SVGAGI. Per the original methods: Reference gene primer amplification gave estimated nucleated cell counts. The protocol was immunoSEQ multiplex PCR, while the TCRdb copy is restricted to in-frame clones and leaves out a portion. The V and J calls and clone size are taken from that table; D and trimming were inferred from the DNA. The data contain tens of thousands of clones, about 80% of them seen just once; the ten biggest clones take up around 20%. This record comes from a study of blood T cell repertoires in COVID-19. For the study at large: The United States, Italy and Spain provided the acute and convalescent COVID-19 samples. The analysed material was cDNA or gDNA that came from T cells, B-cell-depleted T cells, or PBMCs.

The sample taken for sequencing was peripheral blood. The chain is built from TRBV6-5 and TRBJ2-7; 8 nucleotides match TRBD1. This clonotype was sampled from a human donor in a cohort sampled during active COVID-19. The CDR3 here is CASKPGQGHEQYF. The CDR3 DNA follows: TGTGCCAGCAAGCCTGGACAGGGACACGAGCAGTACTTC.